The subject of this entry is one TCR beta chain. Data came from immunoSEQ multiplex PCR; TCRdb stores just in-frame clones and leaves some out. The repertoire includes some 170,000 clones, over 70% of them detected once, and 6.5% to 8.5% sits in the top ten. Enrolled during active infection, Seattle patients were then followed longitudinally. This sample was included in a study of blood T cell repertoires in COVID-19. Whole-study context: The United States, Italy and Spain were the sources of the acute and convalescent COVID-19 samples.

The V and J ends lost 8 bases and 7 bases respectively, with 12 bases between them. CDR1 is WNHNN, CDR2 SYGVQD, per germline (reference sequence). The length of the CDR3 is 13 residues. The sequenced sample consisted of peripheral blood. The V and J genes are TRBV10-1 and TRBJ1-6; D unresolved. The receptor was isolated from a woman in her forties with COVID-19, enrolled during active disease. DNA of the CDR3: TGCGCCAGCTCCCCTAGCCGGAATTCACCCCTCCACTTT. Encoded protein: CASSPSRNSPLHF.